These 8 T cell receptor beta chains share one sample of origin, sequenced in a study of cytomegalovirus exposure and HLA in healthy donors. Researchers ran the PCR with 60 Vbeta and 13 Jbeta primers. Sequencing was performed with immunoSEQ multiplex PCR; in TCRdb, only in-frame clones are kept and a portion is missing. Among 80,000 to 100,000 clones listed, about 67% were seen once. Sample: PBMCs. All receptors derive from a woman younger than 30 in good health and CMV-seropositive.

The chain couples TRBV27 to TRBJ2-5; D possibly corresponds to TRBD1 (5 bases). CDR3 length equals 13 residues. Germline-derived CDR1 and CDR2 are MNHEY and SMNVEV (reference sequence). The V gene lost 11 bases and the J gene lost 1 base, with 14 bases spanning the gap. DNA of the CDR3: TGTGCCTCAAGGGGTGGGGCCCAAGAGACCCAGTACTTC. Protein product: CASRGGAQETQYF.

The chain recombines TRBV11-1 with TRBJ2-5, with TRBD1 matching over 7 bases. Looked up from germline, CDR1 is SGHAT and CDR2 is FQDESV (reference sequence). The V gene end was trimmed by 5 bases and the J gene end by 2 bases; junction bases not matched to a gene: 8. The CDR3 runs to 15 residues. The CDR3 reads CASSPRPRGQETQYF. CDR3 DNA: TGTGCCAGCAGCCCCAGACCCAGGGGGCAAGAGACCCAGTACTTC.

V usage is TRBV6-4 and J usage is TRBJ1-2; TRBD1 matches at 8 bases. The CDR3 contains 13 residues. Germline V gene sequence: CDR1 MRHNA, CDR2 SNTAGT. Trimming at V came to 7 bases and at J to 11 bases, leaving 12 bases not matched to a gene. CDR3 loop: CASTLPGQGDYTF. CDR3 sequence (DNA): TGTGCCAGCACCCTCCCCGGACAGGGAGATTACACCTTC.

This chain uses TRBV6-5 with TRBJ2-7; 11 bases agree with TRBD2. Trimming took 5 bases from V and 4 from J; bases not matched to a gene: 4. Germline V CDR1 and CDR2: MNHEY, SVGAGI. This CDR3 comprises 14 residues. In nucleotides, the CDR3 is TGTGCCAGCAGTGTAGCGGGAGGGCCTTACGAGCAGTACTTC. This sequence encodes CASSVAGGPYEQYF.

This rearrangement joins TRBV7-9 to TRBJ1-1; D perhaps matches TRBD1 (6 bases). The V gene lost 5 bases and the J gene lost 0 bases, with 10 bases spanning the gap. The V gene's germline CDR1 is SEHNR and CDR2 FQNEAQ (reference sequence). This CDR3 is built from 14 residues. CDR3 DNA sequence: TGTGCCAGCAGCCCGAGGACAGTGAACACTGAAGCTTTCTTT. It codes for CASSPRTVNTEAFF.

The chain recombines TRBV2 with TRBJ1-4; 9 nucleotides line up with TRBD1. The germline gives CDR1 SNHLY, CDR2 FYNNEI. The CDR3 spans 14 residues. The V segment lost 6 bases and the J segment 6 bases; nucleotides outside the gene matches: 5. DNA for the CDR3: TGTGCCAGCAGCCACAGGGGGCGGGATGAAAAACTGTTTTTT. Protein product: CASSHRGRDEKLFF.

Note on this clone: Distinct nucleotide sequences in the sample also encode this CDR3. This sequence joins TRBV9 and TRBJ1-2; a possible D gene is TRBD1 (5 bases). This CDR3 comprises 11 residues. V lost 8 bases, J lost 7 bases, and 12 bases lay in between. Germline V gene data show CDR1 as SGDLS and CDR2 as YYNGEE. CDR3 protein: CASAGWIGYTF. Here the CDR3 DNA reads TGTGCCAGTGCAGGGTGGATTGGCTACACCTTC.

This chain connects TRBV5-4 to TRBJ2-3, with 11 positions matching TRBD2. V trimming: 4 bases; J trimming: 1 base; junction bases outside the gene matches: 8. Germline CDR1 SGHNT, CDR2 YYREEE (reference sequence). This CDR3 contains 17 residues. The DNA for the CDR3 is TGTGCCAGCAGCCCACAACTACTAGCGGGGGGCACAGATACGCAGTATTTT. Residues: CASSPQLLAGGTDTQYF.